The source of this T cell receptor beta chain is a study of blood T cell repertoires in COVID-19. On the study more broadly: In each case, the material was cDNA or gDNA derived from T cells, B-cell-depleted T cells, or PBMCs.

This clone showed up just once. The length of the CDR3 is 15 residues. Between the trimmed V and J ends, which lost 4 bases and 2 bases, there was a span of 15 bases. The germline V gene encodes CDR1 MNHEY and CDR2 SVGAGI. Original data processing: Reference gene primer amplification gave estimated nucleated cell counts. The protocol was immunoSEQ multiplex PCR, while the TCRdb copy is restricted to in-frame clones and leaves out a portion. V, J and clone size are taken as reported in that table, and D and trimming were inferred from the DNA itself. The sample shows under 250,000 clones, more than 70% of them seen only once.

The sample was peripheral blood. The TCR comes from a woman aged 80 or over with COVID-19, enrolled during active disease. The chain combines TRBV6-5 with TRBJ2-7, with D tentatively TRBD1 (5 bases). Written as DNA, the CDR3 is TGTGCCAGCAGTTCGCGGACACACCAAGCCTACGAGCAGTACTTC. It codes for CASSSRTHQAYEQYF.